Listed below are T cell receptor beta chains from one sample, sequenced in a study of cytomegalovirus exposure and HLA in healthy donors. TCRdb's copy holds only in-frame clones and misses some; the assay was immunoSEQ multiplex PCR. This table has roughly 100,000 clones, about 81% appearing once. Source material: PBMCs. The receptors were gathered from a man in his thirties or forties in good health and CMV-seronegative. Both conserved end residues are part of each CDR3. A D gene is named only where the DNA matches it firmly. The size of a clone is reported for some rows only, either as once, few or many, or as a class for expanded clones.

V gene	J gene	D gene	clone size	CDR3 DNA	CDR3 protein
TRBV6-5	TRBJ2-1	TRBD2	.	TGTGCCAGCAGCTGGACTAGCGGGTCCCATGAGCAGTTCTTC	CASSWTSGSHEQFF
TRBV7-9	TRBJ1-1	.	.	TGTTCCAGCAGCTTACACCCAGGTTCCGCGAACACTGAAGCTTTCTTT	CSSSLHPGSANTEAFF
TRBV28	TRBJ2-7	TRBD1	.	TGTGCCAGCAGTAAACAGGGGACCCCCTACGAGCAGTACTTC	CASSKQGTPYEQYF
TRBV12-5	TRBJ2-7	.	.	TGTGCTAGTGCCGAGAACTACGAGCAGTACTTC	CASAENYEQYF
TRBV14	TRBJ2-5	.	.	TGTGCCAGCAGCCTCCGACCCAGCCCCGCGGGGACCCAGTACTTC	CASSLRPSPAGTQYF
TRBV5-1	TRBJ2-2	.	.	TGCGCCAGCAGCTTCCCGGGCGACAGCGCCACCGGGGAGCTGTTTTTT	CASSFPGDSATGELFF
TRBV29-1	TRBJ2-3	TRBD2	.	TGCAGCGTTGAGGGACTAGCGGGGGTCAACACAGATACGCAGTATTTT	CSVEGLAGVNTDTQYF
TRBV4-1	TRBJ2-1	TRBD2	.	TGCGCCAGCAGCCAAGGCGCGGGACTAGCGGGAGGAGGATACAATGAGCAGTTCTTC	CASSQGAGLAGGGYNEQFF
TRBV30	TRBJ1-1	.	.	TGTGCCTGGAGTGTATCCTGGGAGACTGAAGCTTTCTTT	CAWSVSWETEAFF
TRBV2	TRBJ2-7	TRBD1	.	TGTGCCAGCAGTACCGGGACAGGCTACTACGAGCAGTACTTC	CASSTGTGYYEQYF
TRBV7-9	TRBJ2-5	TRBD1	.	TGTGCCAGCAGCTTAGCCATGACAGGGGTAGTGGGTCAAGAGACCCAGTACTTC	CASSLAMTGVVGQETQYF
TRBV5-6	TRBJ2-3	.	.	TGTGCCAGCAGCCGTACAGGGATCACAGATACGCAGTATTTT	CASSRTGITDTQYF
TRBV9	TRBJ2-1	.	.	TGTGCCAGCAGCGCGCGGACAGCCCCCAATGAGCAGTTCTTC	CASSARTAPNEQFF
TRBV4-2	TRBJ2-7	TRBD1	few	TGTGCCAGCAGCCCCGAGGGGGCCCCGTCCTACGAGCAGTACTTC	CASSPEGAPSYEQYF
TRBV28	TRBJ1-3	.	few	TGTGCCACCTCGTCTGGACTCTCTGGAAACACCATATATTTT	CATSSGLSGNTIYF
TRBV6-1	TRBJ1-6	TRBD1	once	TGTGCCAGCAGCCCCCAGGGGGCAGGGAATTCACCCCTCCACTTT	CASSPQGAGNSPLHF
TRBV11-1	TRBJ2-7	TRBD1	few	TGTGCCAGCAGCTTTCCGGGACAGACGAGGGAGCAGTACTTC	CASSFPGQTREQYF
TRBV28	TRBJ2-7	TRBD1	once	TGTGCCAGCAGTCTCATATCCGGGACAGGGGCCTCCTACGAGCAGTACTTC	CASSLISGTGASYEQYF
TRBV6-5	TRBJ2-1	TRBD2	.	TGTGCCAGCAGTGGACTAGCGGTCTACAATGAGCAGTTCTTC	CASSGLAVYNEQFF
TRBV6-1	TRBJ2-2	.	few	TGTGCCTGTAAGACAGGTAACACCGGGGAGCTGTTTTTT	CACKTGNTGELFF
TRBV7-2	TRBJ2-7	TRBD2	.	TGTGCCAGCAGCTTAGCCCGGTCTAGGGCTAGCGGGATTTACGAGCAGTACTTC	CASSLARSRASGIYEQYF
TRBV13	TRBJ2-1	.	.	TGTGCCAGCAGCCCTAGTTGGACACTACACCCCTACAATGAGCAGTTCTTC	CASSPSWTLHPYNEQFF
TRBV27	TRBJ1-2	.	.	TGTGCCAGCAGTTCCAGGTTCGGCGGGGGTAACTATGGCTACACCTTC	CASSSRFGGGNYGYTF
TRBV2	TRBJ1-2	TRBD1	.	TGTGCCAGCAAGGACAGGGGCTTAGGTGGCTACACCTTC	CASKDRGLGGYTF
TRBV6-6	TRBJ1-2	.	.	TGTGCCAGCACCGGGACTAACTATGGCTACACCTTC	CASTGTNYGYTF
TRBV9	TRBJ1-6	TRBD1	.	TGTGCCAGCAGCCCGCGGGACAGGTGGGCACCCCTCCACTTT	CASSPRDRWAPLHF
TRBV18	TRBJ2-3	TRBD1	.	TGTGCCAGCTCACCCCTTATGACAGGGGGGCTCGGGGATACGCAGTATTTT	CASSPLMTGGLGDTQYF
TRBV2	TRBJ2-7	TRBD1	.	TGTGCCAGCACTGCGGGACAGGGGGGGGAGCAGTACTTC	CASTAGQGGEQYF
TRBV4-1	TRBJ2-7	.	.	TGCGCCAGCAGCCAAGATCGGGGCGGGGCCGCCTACGAGCAGTACTTC	CASSQDRGGAAYEQYF
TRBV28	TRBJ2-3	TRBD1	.	TGTGCCAGCAGCCTGGACAGGGGACAGGGGATTAGCACAGATACGCAGTATTTT	CASSLDRGQGISTDTQYF
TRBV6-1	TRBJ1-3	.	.	TGTGCCAGCAGTGAAAATACGAGGAGCTCTGGAAACACCATATATTTT	CASSENTRSSGNTIYF
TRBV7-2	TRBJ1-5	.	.	TGTGCCAGCAGCTATGAGGGTGGGCAGCCCCAGCATTTT	CASSYEGGQPQHF
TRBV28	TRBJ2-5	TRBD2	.	TGTGCCAGCAGTGTACAGGGGGGACTAGCGGGCGAGTACTTC	CASSVQGGLAGEYF
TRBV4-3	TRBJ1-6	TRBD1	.	TGCGCCAGCAGCCAAGAGACAGGGAATTCACCCCTCCACTTT	CASSQETGNSPLHF
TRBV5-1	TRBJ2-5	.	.	TGCGCCAGCAGCCTATGGGACTTCACTGGGGAGACCCAGTACTTC	CASSLWDFTGETQYF